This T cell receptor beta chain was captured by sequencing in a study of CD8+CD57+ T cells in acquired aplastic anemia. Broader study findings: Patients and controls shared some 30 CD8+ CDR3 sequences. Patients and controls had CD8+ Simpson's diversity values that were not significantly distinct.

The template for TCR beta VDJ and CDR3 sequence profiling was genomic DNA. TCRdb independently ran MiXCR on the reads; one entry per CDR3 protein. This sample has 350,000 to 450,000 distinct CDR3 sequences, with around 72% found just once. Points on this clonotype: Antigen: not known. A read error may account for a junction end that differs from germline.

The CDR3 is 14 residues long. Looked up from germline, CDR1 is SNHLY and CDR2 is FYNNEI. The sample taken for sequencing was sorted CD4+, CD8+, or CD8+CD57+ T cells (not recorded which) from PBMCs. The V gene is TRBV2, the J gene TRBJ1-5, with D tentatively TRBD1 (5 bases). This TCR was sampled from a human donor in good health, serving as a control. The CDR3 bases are TGTGCCAGTAGTAATGGGACTAGTCATCAGCCCCAGCACTTC. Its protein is CASSNGTSHQPQHF.